This passage covers 16 T cell receptor beta chains from one sample sequenced in a study of cytomegalovirus exposure and HLA in healthy donors. The PCR contained 60 Vbeta and 13 Jbeta primers. Sequencing used immunoSEQ multiplex PCR; TCRdb keeps in-frame clones, though not all of them. Of tens of thousands of clones in the sample, roughly 80% were seen once. The specimen was PBMCs. Every receptor here comes from a man aged 35 to 55 in good health and CMV-seronegative.

This chain connects TRBV5-4 to TRBJ2-3; TRBD2 matches at 10 bases. After removal of 4 bases from V and 4 bases from J, the junction contained 9 bases not matched to a gene. CDR3 size: 16 residues. Germline lookup yields CDR1 SGHNT and CDR2 YYREEE (reference sequence). CDR3 DNA sequence: TGTGCCAGCAGCCGGGTGGCTAGCGGGAGCGCAGATACGCAGTATTTT. The encoded protein is CASSRVASGSADTQYF.

This sequence joins TRBV20-1 and TRBJ1-1; a weak D match, TRBD1 (5 bases). Germline CDR1 and CDR2: DFQATT and SNEGSKA (reference sequence). The CDR3 is made up of 11 amino acids. V lost 8 bases and J lost 6, with 13 bases in between. The CDR3 coding sequence is TGCAGTATAGGGGATGGTGCTGAAGCTTTCTTT. Encoded protein: CSIGDGAEAFF.

This rearrangement joins TRBV7-9 to TRBJ1-1, with 9 bases fitting TRBD1. This CDR3 is 16 amino acids long. Germline CDR1 is SEHNR and CDR2 is FQNEAQ (reference sequence). The junction had 12 bases not matched to a gene; V was cut back by 5 bases and J by 5 bases. CDR3 residues: CASSLLGGTGSTEAFF. The CDR3 nucleotides read TGTGCCAGCAGCCTCCTAGGCGGGACAGGGTCAACTGAAGCTTTCTTT.

This clone was detected only once. This chain connects TRBV9 to TRBJ1-1, with D possibly being TRBD1 (5 bases). The CDR3 spans 15 residues. Germline V gene sequence: CDR1 SGDLS, CDR2 YYNGEE. V lost 3 bases and J lost 7, with 19 bases in between. In DNA, the CDR3 is TGTGCCAGCAGCGCTTTCAGGGCCCAGATCGGTGAAGCTTTCTTT. The encoded protein is CASSAFRAQIGEAFF.

V and J are TRBV7-9 and TRBJ2-1, with TRBD1 as a possible D gene (6 bases). The CDR3 runs to 14 residues. Trimming removed 4 bases from V and 7 bases from J, with 14 bases in between. Per germline, CDR1 SEHNR and CDR2 FQNEAQ (reference sequence). CDR3 sequence: CASSSGTYLNEQFF. The CDR3 DNA sequence: TGTGCCAGCAGCTCCGGGACATATTTGAATGAGCAGTTCTTC.

The chain combines TRBV29-1 with TRBJ2-3; TRBD2 might be the D (5 bases). This CDR3 comprises 17 residues. V lost 6 bases and J lost 0, with 22 bases in between. Germline CDR1 and CDR2: SQVTM and ANQGSEA. CDR3: CSVLPSEGFSSTDTQYF. The CDR3 nucleotides are TGCAGCGTCCTCCCCAGCGAGGGTTTCTCTAGCACAGATACGCAGTATTTT.

The chain's CDR3 is CASTPRGGTNTGELFF. CDR3 DNA: TGTGCCAGCACCCCAAGGGGGGGGACGAACACCGGGGAGCTGTTTTTT. The chain combines TRBV7-3 with TRBJ2-2; tentatively, D is TRBD2 (7 bases). Trimming removed 7 bases from V and 0 bases from J, with 15 bases in between. Germline CDR1 SGHTA, CDR2 FQGTGA. The CDR3 covers 16 residues.

This chain joins TRBV29-1 and TRBJ2-3; D remains unclear. From germline, CDR1 is SQVTM and CDR2 ANQGSEA. V was cut by 5 bases and J by 10 bases, with 10 bases left in between. This CDR3 spans 10 amino acids. Here the CDR3 reads CSVRNEAQYF. The CDR3 DNA reads as TGCAGCGTTAGAAACGAGGCGCAGTATTTT.

This clone occurred once. This sequence joins TRBV4-2 and TRBJ2-5; 7 positions agree with TRBD1. The J segment lost 3 bases and the V segment lost 3 bases, leaving 7 bases of the junction unmatched. The CDR3 runs 15 residues. CDR1 LGHNA and CDR2 YNFKEQ come from the germline V gene. The CDR3 protein is CASSQVTGAEETQYF. DNA for the CDR3: TGTGCCAGCAGCCAGGTCACAGGGGCGGAAGAGACCCAGTACTTC.

The V and J genes are TRBV28 and TRBJ2-7; tentative D call: TRBD2 (6 bases). Germline CDR1 and CDR2: MDHEN and SYDVKM. The CDR3 runs to 16 residues. Trimming removed 5 bases from V and 5 bases from J, with 22 bases in between. CDR3 loop: CASSSQGGGSWNEQYF. The CDR3 nucleotides read TGTGCCAGCAGTAGCCAGGGTGGGGGGAGTTGGAACGAGCAGTACTTC.

By sample fraction, this clone is medium-sized. Distinct nucleotide sequences in the sample also encode this CDR3. The genes are TRBV7-8 and TRBJ2-7; D possibly corresponds to TRBD1 (5 bases). There are 15 residues in the CDR3. Germline lookup yields CDR1 SGHVS and CDR2 FQNEAQ. Trimming removed 6 bases from V and 0 bases from J, with 15 bases in between. The chain's CDR3 is CASRPFQGPSYEQYF. DNA of the CDR3: TGTGCCAGCAGACCATTCCAGGGCCCCTCCTACGAGCAGTACTTC.

The chain has TRBV15 and TRBJ1-4; 12 nucleotides align to TRBD1. J was trimmed by 7 bases and V by 4 bases; bases with no gene match: 10. The CDR3 has 17 residues. The germline gives CDR1 LNHNV, CDR2 YYDKDF (reference sequence). The CDR3 region has the DNA TGTGCCACCAGCACCCCGGGACAGGGGGCATATGGTGAAAAACTGTTTTTT. Encoded protein: CATSTPGQGAYGEKLFF.

The CDR3 reads CAWSGDRVNQPQHF. CDR3 nucleotides: TGTGCCTGGAGTGGGGACAGGGTCAATCAGCCCCAGCATTTT. This rearrangement joins TRBV30 to TRBJ1-5; 9 bases align to TRBD1. This CDR3 region has 14 residues. Germline CDR1 and CDR2: GTSNPN and SVGIG (reference sequence). The junction had 1 base not matched to a gene; V was cut back by 1 base and J by 3 bases.

This chain joins TRBV9 and TRBJ2-6, with a tentative D call TRBD2 (6 bases). This CDR3 is 18 amino acids long. Germline V lookup: CDR1 SGDLS, CDR2 YYNGEE. V lost 4 bases, J lost 0 bases, and 17 bases lay in between. CDR3 residues: CASSLSPMGGSGANVLTF. The DNA for the CDR3 is TGTGCCAGCAGCTTATCTCCTATGGGGGGCTCTGGGGCCAACGTCCTGACTTTC.

The gene calls are TRBV7-3 and TRBJ1-1; D is unresolved. Germline CDR1 is SGHTA and CDR2 is FQGTGA. V was pared by 4 bases and J by 10 bases, with 22 bases between. The CDR3 sequence is 15 residues long. CDR3 residues: CASSSRESGDEGAFF. In nucleotides, the CDR3 is TGTGCCAGCAGCTCCCGGGAGTCGGGAGATGAGGGAGCTTTCTTT.

The J gene is TRBJ2-3, the V gene TRBV7-9; 7 nucleotides line up with TRBD2. V trimming: 4 bases; J trimming: 3 bases; junction bases outside the gene matches: 13. The CDR3 covers 17 residues. In germline, CDR1 is SEHNR, CDR2 FQNEAQ (reference sequence). The CDR3, as DNA: TGTGCCAGCAGCTCCCGCCGGATAGGCGGGAGTACAGATACGCAGTATTTT. Translated, it gives CASSSRRIGGSTDTQYF.